This TCR beta chain was sequenced during a study of blood T cell repertoires in COVID-19. The germline V gene has CDR1 ENHRY and CDR2 SYGVKD. Trimming cost V 4 bases and J 5 bases, with 15 bases left between them. CDR3 length: 14 residues. Generated by immunoSEQ multiplex PCR, the TCRdb table keeps only in-frame clones and is missing some. The data hold around 330,000 clones, with around 89% observed a single time. Participants, 18 to 89 years old, spanned fewer than 25 US areas. This sequence joins TRBV10-3 and TRBJ2-7; tentatively, D is TRBD2 (7 bases). The sequence was collected from a woman aged 35 to 49 who had recovered from COVID-19. The sequenced sample was PBMCs or T cells enriched from blood (not recorded which). The CDR3 reads CAISGVKGGDEQYF. CDR3 nucleotides: TGTGCCATCAGTGGGGTTAAAGGGGGGGACGAGCAGTACTTC.